Listed below are T cell receptor beta chains from one sample, sequenced in a study of tumor and adjacent non-tumor tissue in lung cancer. TCRdb fed the multiplex PCR reads into MiXCR, producing one record per CDR3 protein. Among about 100,000 distinct CDR3 sequences listed, 55% to 65% were seen once. Sequencing was carried out using distant non-tumor lung tissue. The receptor set was obtained from a man aged 25-45 years with non-small cell lung cancer. Both conserved end residues are trimmed from each CDR3. Fields, in order: J gene, V gene, clone size, CDR3 protein. A clone size is listed for some rows: how often the clone was seen (once, few, many), or a class if it is expanded.

>TRBJ1-2|TRBV20-1|few
STRDRSRTPYGYT
>TRBJ2-3|TRBV30|many
AWSPGTNTDTQY
>TRBJ2-3|TRBV20-1|NA
NARVVSKGDTQY
>TRBJ2-4|TRBV4-1|NA
ASSLLPQQDYAAKNIQC
>TRBJ2-7|TRBV20-1|once
SASTWGGIHEQY
>TRBJ1-2|TRBV20-1|medium-sized
SLWTVYGYT
>TRBJ2-4|TRBV11-2|NA
ASSLGTGGRENIQY
>TRBJ2-5|TRBV6-2/TRBV6-3|many
ASSYGGGVSSETQY
>TRBJ2-5|TRBV20-1|NA
STRVGGKTQY
>TRBJ2-5|TRBV20-1|NA
SARIAGETQY
>TRBJ2-7|TRBV11-2|once
AGSLDRGHEQY
>TRBJ2-1|TRBV11-2|NA
VSSLRPLGGGSCNEQF
>TRBJ2-3|TRBV11-2|NA
ARSSRWGVSTDTQY
>TRBJ1-6|TRBV6-5|NA
ASSSGGRAHSPLH
>TRBJ2-6|TRBV11-2|many
ASTLGSSGANVLT
>TRBJ2-1|TRBV4-2|NA
ASSQDPDGDELF
>TRBJ2-3|TRBV4-3|many
ASSQVRGDTQY
>TRBJ2-4|TRBV11-2|few
ASSLGEDIQY
>TRBJ2-1|TRBV11-2|NA
ASSRMILAGDNEQF
>TRBJ2-2|TRBV2|NA
ASRRTGNTGELF
>TRBJ2-1|TRBV29-1|NA
NVTEWSWEF
>TRBJ1-3|TRBV11-2|NA
PSNLDVSPYSGNTIY
>TRBJ2-2|TRBV11-2|NA
ASSTGTGLNIGELF
>TRBJ2-1|TRBV6-2/TRBV6-3|once
AGTSSEGVAGVREQF
>TRBJ2-2|TRBV10-3|many
AISLRRENTGELF
>TRBJ2-5|TRBV12-5|NA
ASGQPVSQGLEESQY
>TRBJ1-2|TRBV20-1|few
SARGGQEYGYT
>TRBJ2-5|TRBV6-1|NA
GSSETSIGETQY
>TRBJ2-1|TRBV29-1|NA
SVLISPSGSANEQF
>TRBJ2-7|TRBV20-1|many
SALRQGVNYEQY
>TRBJ2-3|TRBV12-3/TRBV12-4|NA
ASSLTPGRAEGTQY
>TRBJ1-2|TRBV4-1|few
ASSRDLQDYGYT
>TRBJ2-1|TRBV6-5|NA
ASSFRQRGNEQF
>TRBJ1-1|TRBV4-1|many
ASSDDTQNTEAF
>TRBJ1-1|TRBV4-1|many
ASSQVRGIGNTEAF
>TRBJ1-1|TRBV7-6|NA
ASSLLDRGMKTEAF
>TRBJ2-3|TRBV14|NA
ASSQDPTASHRGTQY
>TRBJ1-3|TRBV7-8|NA
ASSDTFSYRRGSGNIIY
>TRBJ2-6|TRBV6-6|NA
ASSYGGTSSGADVLT
>TRBJ2-3|TRBV5-5|NA
ASSSGAGVDTLY
>TRBJ2-7|TRBV30|NA
AWTRSGYEQY
>TRBJ2-5|TRBV20-1|NA
SARLGGGQETQY
>TRBJ2-3|TRBV29-1|NA
SVELAGDGDTQY
>TRBJ2-6|TRBV6-2/TRBV6-3|NA
ANSSRGPGTNVLT
>TRBJ1-1|TRBV29-1|NA
NAVGWTGRTEAF
>TRBJ2-7|TRBV29-1|NA
SVVGGRADKEQY
>TRBJ2-5|TRBV29-1|NA
SAEGQGLETQY
>TRBJ2-1|TRBV4-2|many
ASSQTPLAGAYNEQF
>TRBJ1-2|TRBV20-1|NA
GASLDRVNYGYT
>TRBJ2-7|TRBV6-6|many
ASSYRTVDYEQY
>TRBJ2-7|TRBV20-1|few
SARDLPYEQY
>TRBJ2-1|TRBV11-2|NA
VSSAGTAHNEQF
>TRBJ1-5|TRBV7-8|NA
ASSSLTGDQPQH